This T cell receptor beta chain was obtained from a study of blood T cell repertoires in COVID-19. At the level of the study: The United States, Italy and Spain supplied acute and convalescent COVID-19 samples.

In the source study's methods: The assay estimated nucleated cells by amplifying reference gene primers. Using immunoSEQ multiplex PCR, the repertoire was profiled, and TCRdb retains in-frame clones only, with some absent. V and J calls and clone size are as listed in that table; D and trimming were resolved from the DNA. The sample lists more than 70,000 clones; about 88% were seen once. Germline loops: CDR1 SGHRS, CDR2 YFSETQ. The ends were cut back, 4 bases at V and 4 bases at J, with 11 bases in the middle. The CDR3 has 13 amino acids. The receptor was derived from a woman of 80 years or more with acute or convalescent COVID-19. This sequence joins TRBV5-1 and TRBJ1-2; D is unresolved. The specimen sequenced was peripheral blood. CDR3 amino acids: CASSLSTGYGYTF. The CDR3 region has the DNA TGCGCCAGCAGCCTATCGACTGGCTATGGCTACACCTTC.